This T cell receptor (beta chain) was identified in a study of T cell changes during pregnancy in multiple sclerosis. TCRdb's table, derived via immunoSEQ multiplex PCR, lists solely in-frame clones and lacks some. The repertoire consists of tens of thousands of clones, with roughly 93% occurring once and the leading ten covering about 4%. The CDR3 is 17 residues long. V was pared by 3 bases and J by 3 bases, with 18 bases between. In germline, CDR1 is MDHEN, CDR2 SYDVKM. The sequence was obtained from a female donor with multiple sclerosis, enrolled in a pregnancy study. This sequence joins TRBV28 and TRBJ2-1; the D gene is possibly TRBD2 (6 bases). The sequences come from CD8+ T cells from peripheral blood mononuclear cells, collected after pregnancy. The CDR3 loop is CASSFGGRLARYNEQFF. The CDR3 nucleotides read TGTGCCAGCAGTTTCGGCGGTAGGCTAGCGCGCTACAATGAGCAGTTCTTC.